These 8 T cell receptor beta chains were all obtained from the same sample, sequenced in a study of shared clonotypes between healthy human individuals. Profiled with immunoSEQ multiplex PCR; TCRdb holds only in-frame clones, not every one. The sample consists of around 510,000 clones, approximately 95% of them appearing once. Specimen: naive CD4+ T cells sorted from blood. Subset reported: CD45RA+ positively selected. All receptors come from a woman in her 30s in good health.

V and J are TRBV28 and TRBJ2-4; D is undetermined. The CDR3 length is 15 residues. Germline values: CDR1 MDHEN, CDR2 SYDVKM. The V gene lost 5 bases and the J gene lost 5 bases, with 16 bases spanning the gap. This CDR3 is CASSHGWHPENIQYF. The CDR3 bases are TGTGCCAGCAGTCATGGTTGGCACCCTGAAAACATTCAGTACTTC. The full variable domain, with the rest looked up from reference TRBV28 and TRBJ2-4, is DVKVTQSSRYLVKRTGEKVFLECVQDMDHENMFWYRQDPGLGLRLIYFSYDVKMKEKGDIPEGYSVSREKKERFSLILESASTNQTSMYLCASSHGWHPENIQYFGAGTRLSVL.

The chain joins TRBV6-5 to TRBJ1-1; 9 nucleotides line up with TRBD1. The J segment lost 4 bases and the V segment lost 0 bases, leaving 6 bases of the junction unmatched. Germline V gene sequence: CDR1 MNHEY, CDR2 SVGAGI. The CDR3 length is 16 residues. This chain's CDR3 is CASSYSAAGQGTEAFF. CDR3 bases: TGTGCCAGCAGTTACTCGGCGGCGGGACAGGGCACTGAAGCTTTCTTT.

This clone was recorded once. The chain couples TRBV7-2 to TRBJ2-3, with D maybe TRBD2 (7 bases). The CDR3 totals 17 residues. Trimming pared 2 bases from V and 2 bases from J, leaving 17 bases between. Germline V gene sequence: CDR1 SGHTA, CDR2 FQGNSA. CDR3 nucleotide sequence: TGTGCCAGCAGCTTAAGGGTGCGGGGGCGCATCACAGATACGCAGTATTTT. It translates to CASSLRVRGRITDTQYF.

This clone was observed once. The chain joins TRBV27 to TRBJ2-7; 8 bases align to TRBD2. Germline values: CDR1 MNHEY, CDR2 SMNVEV (reference sequence). The J segment lost 3 bases and the V segment lost 5 bases, leaving 12 bases of the junction unmatched. This CDR3 has 16 residues. In DNA, the CDR3 is TGTGCCAGCAGTGCCGCATACGGGAGGGAACACTACGAGCAGTACTTC. Residues: CASSAAYGREHYEQYF.

The chain carries TRBV28 and TRBJ1-6, with D uncertain. V was pared by 6 bases and J by 4 bases, with 4 bases between. The CDR3 contains 12 residues. CDR1 is MDHEN, CDR2 SYDVKM, per germline. CDR3 DNA: TGTGCCAGCAGGAAGTATAATTCACCCCTCCACTTT. Its translation: CASRKYNSPLHF.

The rearrangement uses TRBV19 and TRBJ2-2; 16 bases are shared with TRBD2. CDR1 and CDR2 from the germline V gene are LNHDA and SQIVND (reference sequence). This CDR3 comprises 18 residues. Trimming cost V 4 bases and J 4 bases; bases outside gene matches: 6. The CDR3 DNA reads TGTGCCAGTAGTAAGGGACTAGCGGGAGGGGAACTCACCGGGGAGCTGTTTTTT. Encoded protein: CASSKGLAGGELTGELFF.

The chain is built from TRBV6-5 and TRBJ1-2; tentative D call: TRBD1 (6 bases). Germline values: CDR1 MNHEY, CDR2 SVGAGI. V was trimmed by 6 bases and J by 4 bases, leaving 18 bases between them. This CDR3 is 15 amino acids long. CDR3 protein: CASSLITGLGYGYTF. The CDR3 region has the DNA TGTGCCAGCAGCCTTATCACAGGGCTGGGCTATGGCTACACCTTC.

This rearrangement joins TRBV5-1 to TRBJ1-2; 7 nucleotides align to TRBD1. The CDR3 is 15 amino acids. Germline-derived CDR1 and CDR2 are SGHRS and YFSETQ. The junction had 6 bases not matched to a gene; V was cut back by 0 bases and J by 4 bases. CDR3 nucleotide sequence: TGCGCCAGCAGCTTGGCAGGGACAGAGAGCTATGGCTACACCTTC. It translates to CASSLAGTESYGYTF.